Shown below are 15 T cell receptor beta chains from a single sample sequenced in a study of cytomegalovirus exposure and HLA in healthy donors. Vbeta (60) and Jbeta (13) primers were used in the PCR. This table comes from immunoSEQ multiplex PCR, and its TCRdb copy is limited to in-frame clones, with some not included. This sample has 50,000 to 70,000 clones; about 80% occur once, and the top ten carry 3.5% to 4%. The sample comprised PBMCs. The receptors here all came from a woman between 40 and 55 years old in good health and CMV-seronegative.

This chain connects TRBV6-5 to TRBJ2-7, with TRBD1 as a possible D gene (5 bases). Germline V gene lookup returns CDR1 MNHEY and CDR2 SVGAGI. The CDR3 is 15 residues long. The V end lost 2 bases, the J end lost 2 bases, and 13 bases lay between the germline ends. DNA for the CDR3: TGTGCCAGCAGTTACGGTGGTCAGGGTACCTACGAGCAGTACTTC. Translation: CASSYGGQGTYEQYF.

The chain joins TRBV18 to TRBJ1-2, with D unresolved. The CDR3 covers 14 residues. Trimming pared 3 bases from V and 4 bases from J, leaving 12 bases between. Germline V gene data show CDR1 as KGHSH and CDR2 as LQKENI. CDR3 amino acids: CASSPAQEVYGYTF. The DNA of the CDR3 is TGTGCCAGCTCACCCGCCCAGGAGGTCTATGGCTACACCTTC.

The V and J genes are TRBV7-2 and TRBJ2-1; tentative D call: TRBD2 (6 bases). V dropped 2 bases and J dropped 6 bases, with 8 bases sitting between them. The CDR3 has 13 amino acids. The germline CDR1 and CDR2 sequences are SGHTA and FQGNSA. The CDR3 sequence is CASSLLAINEQFF. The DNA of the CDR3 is TGTGCCAGCAGCTTACTAGCGATCAATGAGCAGTTCTTC. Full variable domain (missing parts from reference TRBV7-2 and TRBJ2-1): GAGVSQSPSNKVTEKGKDVELRCDPISGHTALYWYRQSLGQGLEFLIYFQGNSAPDKSGLPSDRFSAERTGGSVSTLTIQRTQQEDSAVYLCASSLLAINEQFFGPGTRLTVL.

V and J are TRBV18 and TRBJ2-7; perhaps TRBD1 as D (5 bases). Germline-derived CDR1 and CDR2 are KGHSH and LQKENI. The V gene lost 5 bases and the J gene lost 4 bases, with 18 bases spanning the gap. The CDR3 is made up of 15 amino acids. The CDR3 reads CASSSGHRNFYEQYF. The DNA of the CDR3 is TGTGCCAGCTCATCCGGACATCGGAATTTTTACGAGCAGTACTTC.

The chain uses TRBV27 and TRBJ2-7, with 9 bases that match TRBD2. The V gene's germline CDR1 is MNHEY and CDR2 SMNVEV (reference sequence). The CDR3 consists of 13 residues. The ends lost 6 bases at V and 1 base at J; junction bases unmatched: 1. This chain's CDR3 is CASRLAGSYEQYF. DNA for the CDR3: TGTGCCAGCAGACTAGCGGGTTCCTACGAGCAGTACTTC.

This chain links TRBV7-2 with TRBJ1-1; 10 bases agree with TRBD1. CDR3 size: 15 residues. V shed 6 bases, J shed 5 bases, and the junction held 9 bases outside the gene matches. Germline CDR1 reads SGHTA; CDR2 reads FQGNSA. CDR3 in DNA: TGTGCCAGCAGTTGGACAGGGGGAAGAGGGACTGAAGCTTTCTTT. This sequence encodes CASSWTGGRGTEAFF.

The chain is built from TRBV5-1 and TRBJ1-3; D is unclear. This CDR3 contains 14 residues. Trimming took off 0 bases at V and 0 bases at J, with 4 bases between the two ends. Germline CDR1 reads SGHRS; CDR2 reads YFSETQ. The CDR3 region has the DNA TGCGCCAGCAGCTTGGGGAGCTCTGGAAACACCATATATTTT. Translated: CASSLGSSGNTIYF. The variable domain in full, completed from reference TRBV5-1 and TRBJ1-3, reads KAGVTQTPRYLIKTRGQQVTLSCSPISGHRSVSWYQQTPGQGLQFLFEYFSETQRNKGNFPGRFSGRQFSNSRSEMNVSTLELGDSALYLCASSLGSSGNTIYFGEGSWLTVV.

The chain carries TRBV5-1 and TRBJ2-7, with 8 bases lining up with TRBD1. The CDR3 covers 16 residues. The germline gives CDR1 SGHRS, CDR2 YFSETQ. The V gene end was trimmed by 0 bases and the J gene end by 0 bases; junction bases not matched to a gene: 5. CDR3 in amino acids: CASSLAGQGSSYEQYF. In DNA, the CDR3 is TGCGCCAGCAGCTTGGCCGGACAGGGAAGCTCCTACGAGCAGTACTTC.

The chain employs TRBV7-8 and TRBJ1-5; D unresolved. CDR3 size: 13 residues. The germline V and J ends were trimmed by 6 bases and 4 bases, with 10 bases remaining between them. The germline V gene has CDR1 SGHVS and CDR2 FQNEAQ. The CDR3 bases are TGTGCCAGCAGTTTCGACAAAAATCAGCCCCAGCATTTT. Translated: CASSFDKNQPQHF. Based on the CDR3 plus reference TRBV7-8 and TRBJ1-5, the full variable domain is GAGVSQSPRYKVAKRGQDVALRCDPISGHVSLFWYQQALGQGPEFLTYFQNEAQLDKSGLPSDRFFAERPEGSVSTLKIQRTQQEDSAVYLCASSFDKNQPQHFGDGTRLSIL.

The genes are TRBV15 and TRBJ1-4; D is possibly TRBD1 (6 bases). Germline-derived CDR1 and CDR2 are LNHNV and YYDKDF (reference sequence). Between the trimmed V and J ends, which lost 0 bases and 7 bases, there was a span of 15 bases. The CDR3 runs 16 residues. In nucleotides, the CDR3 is TGTGCCACCAGCAGAGAGTACAGGGTCGAGGGTGAAAAACTGTTTTTT. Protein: CATSREYRVEGEKLFF.

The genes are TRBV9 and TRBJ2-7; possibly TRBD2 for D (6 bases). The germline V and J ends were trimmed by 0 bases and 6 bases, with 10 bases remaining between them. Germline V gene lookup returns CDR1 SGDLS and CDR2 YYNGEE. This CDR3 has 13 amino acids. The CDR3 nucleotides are TGTGCCAGCAGCGTAGCGGGAGTCGGCGAGCAGTACTTC. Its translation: CASSVAGVGEQYF.

CDR3 sequence reads: CASSLAVSENEKLFF. DNA for the CDR3: TGTGCCAGCAGCTTGGCCGTCTCGGAGAATGAAAAACTGTTTTTT. The chain is built from TRBV5-6 and TRBJ1-4; D ambiguous. V dropped 0 bases and J dropped 5 bases, with 11 bases sitting between them. The CDR3 sequence is 15 residues long. Per the germline V gene, CDR1 is SGHDT and CDR2 is YYEEEE. Complete variable domain (other parts from reference TRBV5-6 and TRBJ1-4): DAGVTQSPTHLIKTRGQQVTLRCSPKSGHDTVSWYQQALGQGPQFIFQYYEEEERQRGNFPDRFSGHQFPNYSSELNVNALLLGDSALYLCASSLAVSENEKLFFGSGTQLSVL.

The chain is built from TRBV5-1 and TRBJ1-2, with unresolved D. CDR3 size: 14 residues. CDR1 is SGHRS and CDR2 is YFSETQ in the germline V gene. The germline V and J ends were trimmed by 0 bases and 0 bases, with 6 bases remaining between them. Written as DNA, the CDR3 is TGCGCCAGCAGCTTGGGGCAATCTAACTATGGCTACACCTTC. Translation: CASSLGQSNYGYTF.

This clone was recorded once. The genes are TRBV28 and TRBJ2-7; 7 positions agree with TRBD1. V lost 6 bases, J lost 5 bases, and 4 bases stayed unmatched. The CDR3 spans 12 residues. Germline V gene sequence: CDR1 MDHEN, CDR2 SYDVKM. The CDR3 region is CASRIQGDEQYF. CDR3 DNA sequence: TGTGCCAGCAGGATCCAGGGGGACGAGCAGTACTTC.

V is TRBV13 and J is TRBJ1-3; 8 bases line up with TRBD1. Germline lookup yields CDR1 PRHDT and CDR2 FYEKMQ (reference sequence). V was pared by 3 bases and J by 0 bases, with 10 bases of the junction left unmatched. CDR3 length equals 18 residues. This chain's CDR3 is CASSFSGWGQVSGNTIYF. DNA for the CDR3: TGTGCCAGCAGCTTTAGCGGATGGGGACAGGTCTCTGGAAACACCATATATTTT.